Presented here are 3 T cell receptor beta chains from one specimen sequenced in a study of blood T cells in healthy people across ages. A second about 7 to 11 cycle PCR used barcoded and J-beta primers. TCRdb used MiXCR to reprocess the 5' RACE reads, holding one entry per CDR3 protein. This sample has around 750,000 distinct CDR3 sequences, with roughly 50% found just once. Sequences were obtained from blood. Receptors originate from an elderly man in good health.

This clonotype appeared a few times. The gene calls are TRBV5-5 and TRBJ2-7, with no clear D. Trimming took 1 base from V and 2 from J, leaving 10 bases between them. CDR1 SGHKS and CDR2 YYEKEE come from the germline V gene (reference sequence). CDR3 size: 14 residues. The CDR3 reads CASSLFTETYEQYF. CDR3 bases: TGTGCCAGCAGCTTGTTTACGGAAACCTACGAGCAGTACTTC.

The rearrangement links TRBV27 to TRBJ2-7; D is uncertain. The germline gives CDR1 MNHEY, CDR2 SMNVEV (reference sequence). V lost 6 bases and J 2 bases, leaving 11 bases between the germline ends. The CDR3 runs to 13 residues. The CDR3 coding sequence is TGTGCCAGCAGCTACGACGGCCCCTACGAGCAGTACTTC. Its protein product is CASSYDGPYEQYF.

Only one count was recorded for this clonotype. This chain joins TRBV6-5 and TRBJ2-1, with a tentative D call TRBD1 (6 bases). Germline CDR1 and CDR2: MNHEY and SVGAGI. V was shortened by 1 base and J by 5 bases, with 9 bases between the two germline ends. This CDR3 has 14 amino acids. CDR3 sequence reads: CASSYYQGNNEQFF. In DNA, the CDR3 is TGTGCCAGCAGTTACTATCAGGGGAACAATGAGCAGTTCTTC.